This T cell receptor (beta chain) appears in the sequencing data of a study of OX40 agonist ivuxolimab in advanced cancers. About the study: Dose-escalation subjects each had hepatocellular carcinoma, melanoma, renal cell or head and neck cancer. Anti-PD-1, anti-PD-L1 or anti-CTLA-4 therapy given earlier was allowed, and around 40% had some.

Blood got drawn at baseline, again on cycle 4 day 1, and then on cycle 7 day 1. This clone turned up a few times. Germline V gene lookup returns CDR1 MNHEY and CDR2 SMNVEV (reference sequence). V was cut by 6 bases and J by 6 bases, with 15 bases left in between. The CDR3 has 13 amino acids. Clones were sequenced by immunoSEQ multiplex PCR, and TCRdb holds only the in-frame ones, with some missing. This sample has about 35,000 clones; around 93% occur once, and the top ten carry 33%. The chain joins TRBV27 to TRBJ2-7; a weak D match, TRBD1 (5 bases). The source was CD4+ or CD8+ T cells sorted from blood, collected in a trial of the OX40 agonist ivuxolimab. The clonotype originates from an adult with an advanced solid tumor such as melanoma, head and neck, liver or kidney cancer. The CDR3, as DNA: TGTGCCAGCAGCCCAACAGGTGCTGGCGAGCAGTACTTC. It codes for CASSPTGAGEQYF.